This T cell receptor beta chain was recorded in a study of OX40 agonist ivuxolimab in advanced cancers. The method was immunoSEQ multiplex PCR; TCRdb's version includes in-frame clones alone and lacks a portion of them. Among tens of thousands of clones, about 85% were seen once, and the ten largest hold 16%. This CDR3 region has 15 residues. Germline V CDR1 and CDR2: MNHEY, SVGAGI. V lost 6 bases to trimming and J lost 0 bases, with 12 bases between them. This clonotype was obtained from an adult with an advanced solid tumor such as melanoma, head and neck, liver or kidney cancer. J is TRBJ2-1 and V is TRBV6-5; D is possibly TRBD1 (6 bases). The specimen comprised CD4+ or CD8+ T cells sorted from blood, sampled in a trial of the OX40 agonist ivuxolimab. CDR3 coding DNA: TGTGCCAGCAGGCCGGACAGAAGCTCCTACAATGAGCAGTTCTTC. This encodes CASRPDRSSYNEQFF.